One and the same sample provided the 2 T cell receptor beta chains below, sequenced in a study of T cells in Graves' hyperthyroidism and ophthalmopathy. Amplified regions were TCR beta CDR3 sequences from RNA transcripts. In the first-round RT-PCR of the TCR CDR3, the HTBI primer set was used. TCRdb itself ran the multiplex PCR reads through MiXCR, one entry per CDR3 protein. This table has over 450,000 distinct CDR3 sequences, approximately 17% appearing once. Sequenced input: blood. All receptors come from a woman aged 18-29 years with Graves' ophthalmopathy.

At least ten counts were recorded for this clonotype. V and J are TRBV7-2 and TRBJ2-7; 11 positions agree with TRBD2. The CDR3 loop spans 15 amino acids. Germline V CDR1 and CDR2: SGHTA, FQGNSA. With 4 bases clipped from V and 2 bases from J, the junction kept 4 bases outside the gene matches. CDR3 coding DNA: TGTGCCAGCAGCTGGAAGACTAGCGGGACCTACGAGCAGTACTTC. It translates to CASSWKTSGTYEQYF.

V usage is TRBV6-5 and J usage is TRBJ1-6, with a weak D call TRBD1 (5 bases). Trimming shortened V by 0 bases and J by 10 bases, and 22 bases separated the two germline ends. The CDR3 is made up of 18 amino acids. Germline V gene data show CDR1 as MNHEY and CDR2 as SVGAGI. CDR3 loop: CASSYSTVLSPGNSPLHF. For the CDR3, the DNA is TGTGCCAGCAGTTACTCGACGGTCCTTAGCCCAGGGAACTCACCCCTCCACTTT.